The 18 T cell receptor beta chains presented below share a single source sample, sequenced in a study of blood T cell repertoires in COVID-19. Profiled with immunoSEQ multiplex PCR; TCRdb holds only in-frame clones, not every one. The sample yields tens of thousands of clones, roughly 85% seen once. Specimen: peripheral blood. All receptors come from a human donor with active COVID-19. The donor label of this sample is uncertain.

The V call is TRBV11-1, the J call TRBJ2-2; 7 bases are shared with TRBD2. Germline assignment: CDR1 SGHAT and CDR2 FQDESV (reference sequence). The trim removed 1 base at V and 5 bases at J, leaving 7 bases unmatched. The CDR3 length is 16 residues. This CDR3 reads CASSLGAGLQTGELFF. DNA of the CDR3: TGTGCCAGCAGCTTAGGAGCGGGACTACAGACCGGGGAGCTGTTTTTT.

This CDR3 is CASSQEGQFTDTQYF. For the CDR3, the DNA is TGCGCCAGCAGCCAAGAAGGACAGTTCACAGATACGCAGTATTTT. The genes are TRBV4-1 and TRBJ2-3; possibly TRBD1 for D (6 bases). The CDR3 spans 15 residues. Germline V gene data show CDR1 as MGHRA and CDR2 as YSYEKL. V was cut by 0 bases and J by 2 bases, with 9 bases left in between.

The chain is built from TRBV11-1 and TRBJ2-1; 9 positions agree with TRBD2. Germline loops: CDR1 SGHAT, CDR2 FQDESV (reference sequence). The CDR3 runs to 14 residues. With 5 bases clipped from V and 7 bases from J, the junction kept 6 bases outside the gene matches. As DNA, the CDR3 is TGTGCCAGCAGCCGTAGCGGGAGCCGTAATGAGCAGTTCTTC. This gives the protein CASSRSGSRNEQFF.

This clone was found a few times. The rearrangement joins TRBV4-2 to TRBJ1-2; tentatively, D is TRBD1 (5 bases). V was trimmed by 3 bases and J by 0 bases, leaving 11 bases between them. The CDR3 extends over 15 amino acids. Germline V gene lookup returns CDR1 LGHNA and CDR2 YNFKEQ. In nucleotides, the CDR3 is TGTGCCAGCAGCCAGAACAGGAAAACTAACTATGGCTACACCTTC. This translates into CASSQNRKTNYGYTF.

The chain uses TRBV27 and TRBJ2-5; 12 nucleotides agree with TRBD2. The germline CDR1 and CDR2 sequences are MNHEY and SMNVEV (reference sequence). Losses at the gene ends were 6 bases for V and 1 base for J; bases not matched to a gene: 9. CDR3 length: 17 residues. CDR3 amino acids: CASRGLAGPRVQETQYF. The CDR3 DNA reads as TGTGCCAGCAGAGGACTAGCGGGACCCCGGGTCCAAGAGACCCAGTACTTC.

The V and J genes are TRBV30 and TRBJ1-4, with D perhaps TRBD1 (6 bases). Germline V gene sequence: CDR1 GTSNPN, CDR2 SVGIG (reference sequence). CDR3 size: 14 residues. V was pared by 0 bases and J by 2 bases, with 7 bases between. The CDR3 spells CAWSVQGTNEKLFF. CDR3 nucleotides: TGTGCCTGGAGTGTCCAGGGGACTAATGAAAAACTGTTTTTT.

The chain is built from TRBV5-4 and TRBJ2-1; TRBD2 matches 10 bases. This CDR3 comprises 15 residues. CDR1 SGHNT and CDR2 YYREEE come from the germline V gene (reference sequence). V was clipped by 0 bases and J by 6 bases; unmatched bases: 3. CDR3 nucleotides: TGTGCCAGCAGCTTGGGGCTAGCGGGAGCCAATGAGCAGTTCTTC. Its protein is CASSLGLAGANEQFF.

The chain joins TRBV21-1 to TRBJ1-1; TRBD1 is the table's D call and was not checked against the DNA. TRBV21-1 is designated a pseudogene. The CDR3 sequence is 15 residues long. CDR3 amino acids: CASSKAPDRLFEAFF. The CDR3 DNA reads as TGTGCCAGCAGCAAAGCCCCGGACAGGCTTTTTGAAGCTTTCTTT.

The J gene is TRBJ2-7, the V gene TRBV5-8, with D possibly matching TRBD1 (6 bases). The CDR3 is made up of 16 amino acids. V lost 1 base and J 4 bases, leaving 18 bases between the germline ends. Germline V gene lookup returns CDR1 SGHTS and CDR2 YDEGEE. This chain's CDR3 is CASSLIRDTRVYEQYF. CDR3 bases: TGTGCCAGCAGCTTGATTCGGGACACCCGGGTTTACGAGCAGTACTTC.

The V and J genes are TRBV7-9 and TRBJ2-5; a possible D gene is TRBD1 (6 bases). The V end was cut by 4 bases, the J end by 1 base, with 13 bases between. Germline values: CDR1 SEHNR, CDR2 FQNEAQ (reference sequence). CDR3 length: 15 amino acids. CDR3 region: CASSSPRGIQETQYF. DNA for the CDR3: TGTGCCAGCAGCTCCCCCAGGGGAATCCAAGAGACCCAGTACTTC.

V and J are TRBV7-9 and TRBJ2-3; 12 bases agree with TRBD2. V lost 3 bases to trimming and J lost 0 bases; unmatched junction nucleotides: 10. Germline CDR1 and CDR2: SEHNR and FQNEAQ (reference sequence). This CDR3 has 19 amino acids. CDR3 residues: CASSFPRTSGMGSTDTQYF. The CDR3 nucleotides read TGTGCCAGCAGCTTTCCGAGGACTAGCGGGATGGGAAGCACAGATACGCAGTATTTT.

The CDR3 DNA sequence: TGTGCCAGCACAGGGTCCTCCACAGATACGCAGTATTTT. Encoded protein: CASTGSSTDTQYF. The V and J genes are TRBV6-5 and TRBJ2-3; D perhaps matches TRBD1 (5 bases). Germline CDR1 is MNHEY and CDR2 is SVGAGI. The CDR3 extends over 13 amino acids. Trimming left V 7 bases short and J 2 bases short, with 10 bases between.

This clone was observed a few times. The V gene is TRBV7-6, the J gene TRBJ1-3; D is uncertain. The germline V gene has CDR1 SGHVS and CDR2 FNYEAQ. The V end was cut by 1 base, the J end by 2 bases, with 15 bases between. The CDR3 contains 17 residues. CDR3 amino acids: CASSLGGSGIPGNTIYF. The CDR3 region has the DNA TGTGCCAGCAGCTTAGGAGGCTCGGGGATCCCTGGAAACACCATATATTTT.

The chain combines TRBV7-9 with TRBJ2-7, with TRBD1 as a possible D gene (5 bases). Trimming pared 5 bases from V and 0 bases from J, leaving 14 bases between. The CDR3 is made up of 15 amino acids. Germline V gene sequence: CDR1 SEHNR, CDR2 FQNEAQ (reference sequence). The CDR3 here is CASSPGHLNSYEQYF. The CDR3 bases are TGTGCCAGCAGCCCCGGACACCTAAACTCCTACGAGCAGTACTTC. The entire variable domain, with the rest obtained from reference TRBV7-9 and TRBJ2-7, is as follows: DTGVSQNPRHKITKRGQNVTFRCDPISEHNRLYWYRQTLGQGPEFLTYFQNEAQLEKSRLLSDRFSAERPKGSFSTLEIQRTEQGDSAMYLCASSPGHLNSYEQYFGPGTRLTVT.

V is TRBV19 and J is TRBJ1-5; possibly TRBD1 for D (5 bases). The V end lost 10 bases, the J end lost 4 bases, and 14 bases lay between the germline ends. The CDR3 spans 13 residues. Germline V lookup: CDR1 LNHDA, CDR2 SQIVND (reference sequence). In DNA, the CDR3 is TGTGCCACCCTCCCAGGGCTGAATCAGCCCCAGCATTTT. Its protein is CATLPGLNQPQHF.

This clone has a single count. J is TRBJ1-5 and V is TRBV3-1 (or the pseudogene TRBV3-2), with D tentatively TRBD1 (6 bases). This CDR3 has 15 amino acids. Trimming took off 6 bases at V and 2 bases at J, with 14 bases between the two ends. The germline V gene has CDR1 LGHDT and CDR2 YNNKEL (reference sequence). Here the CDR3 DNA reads TGTGCCAGCAGTCCAGGGGTTATGCGCAATCAGCCCCAGCATTTT. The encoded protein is CASSPGVMRNQPQHF.

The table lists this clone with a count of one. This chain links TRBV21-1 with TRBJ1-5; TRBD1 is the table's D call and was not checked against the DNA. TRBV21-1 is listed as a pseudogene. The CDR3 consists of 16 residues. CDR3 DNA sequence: TGTGCCAGCAGCTTGGGGCACAGGGACCCTAGTCAGCCCCAGCATTTT. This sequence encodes CASSLGHRDPSQPQHF.

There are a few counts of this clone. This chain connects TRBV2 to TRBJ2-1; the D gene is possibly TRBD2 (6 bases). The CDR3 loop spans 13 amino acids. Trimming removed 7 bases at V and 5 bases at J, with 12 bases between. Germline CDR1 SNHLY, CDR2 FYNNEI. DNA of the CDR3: TGTGCCAGCACCGGGAGCCTCGACAATGAGCAGTTCTTC. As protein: CASTGSLDNEQFF.